The 24 T cell receptor beta chains below come from one sample, sequenced in a study of a mutant IDH1 vaccine in newly diagnosed glioma. Documented time point: baseline, week 1 (first vaccination visit). Treatment indicated: pre-vaccination baseline after standard-of-care therapy. Using immunoSEQ multiplex PCR, the repertoire was profiled, and TCRdb retains in-frame clones only, with some absent. The sample comprises about 38,000 clones, 60% to 80% of which are singletons, and 7.5% to 9.5% rests with the top ten. Sequenced material: PBMCs, taken from a glioma patient treated with radiotherapy, temozolomide or both. These receptors all stem from a man in his forties with glioma. Some clones in this sample may be carry-over from other donors' samples.

This clone was picked up one time. This chain uses TRBV29-1 with TRBJ2-7; D gene unclear. Germline lookup yields CDR1 SQVTM and CDR2 ANQGSEA. The length of the CDR3 is 10 residues. With 6 bases removed from V and 5 bases from J, the gap between germline ends came to 8 bases. CDR3 bases: TGCAGCGTACTCAGTGACGAGCAGTACTTC. Translating it yields CSVLSDEQYF.

This clone was observed a handful of times. The chain links TRBV7-6 to TRBJ1-1, with unresolved D. V dropped 1 base and J dropped 1 base, with 16 bases sitting between them. From germline, CDR1 is SGHVS and CDR2 FNYEAQ. This CDR3 spans 17 amino acids. The CDR3 sequence: CASSLGIQPRANTEAFF. The CDR3 coding sequence is TGTGCCAGCAGCTTAGGGATTCAGCCCCGAGCGAACACTGAAGCTTTCTTT.

J is TRBJ1-1 and V is TRBV10-2; no definite D call. Trimming stripped 6 bases from V and 1 base from J, with 9 bases between. The germline V gene has CDR1 WSHSY and CDR2 SAAADI. CDR3 length: 13 amino acids. The CDR3, as DNA: TGCGCCAGCAGCGTTCAGAAGAACACTGAAGCTTTCTTT. Translated: CASSVQKNTEAFF.

This clone was seen more than once but under ten times. CDR3 residues: CASSVSGEGNQPQHF. The CDR3 region has the DNA TGTGCCAGCAGTGTTTCGGGGGAGGGCAATCAGCCCCAGCATTTT. This sequence joins TRBV6-4 and TRBJ1-5; maybe TRBD1 (5 bases). The germline V gene encodes CDR1 MRHNA and CDR2 SNTAGT. Deletions cut 4 bases from V and 2 bases from J, with 12 bases between. CDR3 length: 15 amino acids.

The chain is built from TRBV2 and TRBJ1-6; D possibly corresponds to TRBD1 (5 bases). The germline V and J ends were trimmed by 0 bases and 6 bases, with 9 bases remaining between them. Germline lookup yields CDR1 SNHLY and CDR2 FYNNEI. This CDR3 contains 15 residues. The DNA for the CDR3 is TGTGCCAGCAGTGAAGCGCCGAGGGGTAATTCACCCCTCCACTTT. It specifies CASSEAPRGNSPLHF.

This rearrangement joins TRBV25-1 to TRBJ2-5; tentatively, D is TRBD1 (7 bases). The CDR3 length is 15 residues. V gave up 0 bases and J gave up 5 bases, with 13 bases separating them. Germline assignment: CDR1 MGHDK and CDR2 SYGVNS. This CDR3 is CASSEYDGGQETQYF. CDR3 in DNA: TGTGCCAGCAGTGAATATGACGGGGGACAGGAGACCCAGTACTTC.

The J gene is TRBJ2-5, the V gene TRBV18; D remains unclear. The CDR3 consists of 14 residues. Germline V lookup: CDR1 KGHSH, CDR2 LQKENI. The V gene lost 2 bases and the J gene lost 5 bases, with 12 bases spanning the gap. The chain's CDR3 is CASSPATAGETQYF. Written as DNA, the CDR3 is TGTGCCAGCTCACCAGCGACGGCTGGGGAGACCCAGTACTTC.

V and J are TRBV9 and TRBJ2-3, with D unclear. The CDR3 is 16 residues long. CDR1 is SGDLS and CDR2 is YYNGEE in the germline V gene. V lost 2 bases to trimming and J lost 5 bases, with 18 bases between them. CDR3 coding DNA: TGTGCCAGCAGCGTGGGCGGAGCTTTTGCAGGAGATACGCAGTATTTT. Its protein product is CASSVGGAFAGDTQYF. The full variable domain, completed using reference TRBV9 and TRBJ2-3, is DSGVTQTPKHLITATGQRVTLRCSPRSGDLSVYWYQQSLDQGLQFLIQYYNGEERAKGNILERFSAQQFPDLHSELNLSSLELGDSALYFCASSVGGAFAGDTQYFGPGTRLTVL.

This clone was seen more than once but under ten times. The chain is built from TRBV7-6 and TRBJ1-5; the D gene is possibly TRBD1 (5 bases). Deletions cut 5 bases from V and 9 bases from J, with 14 bases between. The CDR3 is made up of 13 amino acids. Germline V gene lookup returns CDR1 SGHVS and CDR2 FNYEAQ. The CDR3 coding sequence is TGTGCCAGCAGCCCCGGACCGGGACGGCCCCAGCATTTT. This translates into CASSPGPGRPQHF.

V usage is TRBV29-1 and J usage is TRBJ2-5; no clear D gene. Looked up from germline, CDR1 is SQVTM and CDR2 is ANQGSEA. The CDR3 extends over 10 amino acids. V dropped 2 bases and J dropped 5 bases, with 3 bases sitting between them. The chain's CDR3 is CSVEFETQYF. As DNA, the CDR3 is TGCAGCGTTGAATTCGAGACCCAGTACTTC.

This clone appeared a few times. The rearrangement links TRBV2 to TRBJ1-1, with 8 bases lining up with TRBD1. The V gene's germline CDR1 is SNHLY and CDR2 FYNNEI. V lost 2 bases to trimming and J lost 5 bases; unmatched junction nucleotides: 4. The length of the CDR3 is 14 residues. The DNA for the CDR3 is TGTGCCAGCAGTGAAAGGTGGACAGGGACTGAAGCTTTCTTT. Its protein product is CASSERWTGTEAFF.

This clone was counted between two and nine times. The chain is built from TRBV19 and TRBJ1-6; D is perhaps TRBD1 (6 bases). Germline values: CDR1 LNHDA, CDR2 SQIVND (reference sequence). There are 14 residues in the CDR3. The V and J ends lost 7 bases and 14 bases respectively, with 21 bases between them. CDR3 nucleotides: TGTGCCAGTAAAGTTTCGAGACAGGAAGTGGCCCTCCACTTT. This codes for CASKVSRQEVALHF. Drawing the rest from reference TRBV19 and TRBJ1-6, the complete variable domain is DGGITQSPKYLFRKEGQNVTLSCEQNLNHDAMYWYRQDPGQGLRLIYYSQIVNDFQKGDIAEGYSVSREKKESFPLTVTSAQKNPTAFYLCASKVSRQEVALHFGNGTRLTVT.

This clone was counted only a few times. V gene TRBV9 combines with J gene TRBJ1-5, with D perhaps TRBD1 (5 bases). Germline V CDR1 and CDR2: SGDLS, YYNGEE. The CDR3 has 15 residues. V dropped 2 bases and J dropped 0 bases, with 9 bases sitting between them. As DNA, the CDR3 is TGTGCCAGCAGCGTTTGGACAAATAGCAATCAGCCCCAGCATTTT. It encodes CASSVWTNSNQPQHF.

The J gene is TRBJ1-3, the V gene TRBV19, with 8 bases identical to TRBD1. Germline CDR1 LNHDA, CDR2 SQIVND (reference sequence). This CDR3 has 15 residues. After removal of 9 bases from V and 4 bases from J, the junction contained 11 bases not matched to a gene. CDR3 sequence: CASSPGQGRGNTIYF. The CDR3 DNA reads as TGTGCCAGCTCCCCCGGACAGGGTCGCGGAAACACCATATATTTT.

The V and J genes are TRBV11-2 and TRBJ2-1; 10 nucleotides match TRBD2. V gave up 7 bases and J gave up 0 bases; unmatched junction bases: 6. This CDR3 has 16 amino acids. Germline assignment: CDR1 SGHAT and CDR2 FQNNGV. The DNA of the CDR3 is TGTGCCAGCAAGACTAGCGGGTATAGCTCCTACAATGAGCAGTTCTTC. It yields the protein CASKTSGYSSYNEQFF.

The V and J genes are TRBV5-1 and TRBJ2-1; no firm D call. CDR1 is SGHRS and CDR2 is YFSETQ in the germline V gene. CDR3 size: 14 residues. V was trimmed by 0 bases and J by 8 bases, leaving 12 bases between them. This CDR3 is CASSLEWAGDEQFF. CDR3 DNA: TGCGCCAGCAGCTTGGAATGGGCTGGCGATGAGCAGTTCTTC.

The V call is TRBV5-4, the J call TRBJ1-5, with 8 bases aligning to TRBD1. Losses at the gene ends were 0 bases for V and 9 bases for J; bases not matched to a gene: 8. This CDR3 spans 15 amino acids. The germline gives CDR1 SGHNT, CDR2 YYREEE (reference sequence). The CDR3 coding sequence is TGTGCCAGCAGCTTGGAGCCAGGGGGCTCAGTGCCCCAGCATTTT. Encoded protein: CASSLEPGGSVPQHF.

The chain carries TRBV5-4 and TRBJ2-1; 7 positions match TRBD2. Germline CDR1 and CDR2: SGHNT and YYREEE (reference sequence). J lost 9 bases, V lost 4 bases, and 16 bases had no gene match. This CDR3 is built from 16 residues. In DNA form, the CDR3 reads TGTGCCAGCAGCCGTACCCTGACTAGCATCGGCGGTGAGCAGTTCTTC. Translated, it gives CASSRTLTSIGGEQFF.

In the case of this clone: Different DNA sequences within this sample yield the same CDR3. CDR3 bases: TGTGCCAGCAGTGAAGCAAGCTACGAGCAGTACTTC. Amino acid sequence: CASSEASYEQYF. This sequence joins TRBV6-1 and TRBJ2-7; D gene unclear. V lost 0 bases, J lost 3 bases, and 3 bases lay in between. Germline loops: CDR1 MNHNS, CDR2 SASEGT. The CDR3 totals 12 residues.

The J gene is TRBJ1-1, the V gene TRBV6-6, with 9 bases fitting TRBD1. The CDR3 length is 15 residues. Germline CDR1 and CDR2: MNHNY and SVGAGI (reference sequence). After removal of 0 bases from V and 4 bases from J, the junction contained 3 bases not matched to a gene. This chain's CDR3 is CASSYSGTGSTEAFF. CDR3 DNA: TGTGCCAGCAGTTACTCGGGGACAGGGAGCACTGAAGCTTTCTTT.

The chain uses TRBV4-1 and TRBJ1-3; 10 bases line up with TRBD1. J was trimmed by 3 bases and V by 1 base; bases with no gene match: 9. Germline V gene data show CDR1 as MGHRA and CDR2 as YSYEKL. This CDR3 contains 18 residues. The CDR3 DNA reads as TGCGCCAGCAGCCAAGGAAGGGACAGGGGTTTCGGTGGAAACACCATATATTTT. This encodes CASSQGRDRGFGGNTIYF.

The chain recombines TRBV2 with TRBJ1-1; D unclear. The CDR3 consists of 13 residues. Germline CDR1 and CDR2: SNHLY and FYNNEI. The ends were cut back, 6 bases at V and 4 bases at J, with 12 bases in the middle. CDR3 residues: CASRPLSSTEAFF. Written as DNA, the CDR3 is TGTGCCAGCAGGCCTCTAAGCTCCACTGAAGCTTTCTTT.

This clone was recorded once. The V gene is TRBV9, the J gene TRBJ2-7; no definite D call. Germline V gives CDR1 SGDLS, CDR2 YYNGEE. The V gene lost 1 base and the J gene lost 5 bases, with 13 bases spanning the gap. This CDR3 spans 14 amino acids. CDR3 coding DNA: TGTGCCAGCAGCGTATCAGTTTATGGGGACGAGCAGTACTTC. Translation gives CASSVSVYGDEQYF. The full variable domain, in which reference TRBV9 and TRBJ2-7 provide the parts outside the CDR3, is DSGVTQTPKHLITATGQRVTLRCSPRSGDLSVYWYQQSLDQGLQFLIQYYNGEERAKGNILERFSAQQFPDLHSELNLSSLELGDSALYFCASSVSVYGDEQYFGPGTRLTVT.

The gene calls are TRBV18 and TRBJ2-7, with D perhaps TRBD2 (6 bases). This CDR3 comprises 12 residues. The germline V gene has CDR1 KGHSH and CDR2 LQKENI. Trimming stripped 6 bases from V and 6 bases from J, with 12 bases between. The chain's CDR3 is CASSLPGVEQYF. The CDR3 nucleotides read TGTGCCAGCTCCCTTCCGGGAGTCGAGCAGTACTTC.